This TCR beta chain is from a study of CD8 T cells in ankylosing spondylitis. Molecular-barcoded quantitative 5'-RACE produced these TCR beta libraries. TCRdb redid the calling of the 5' RACE reads with MiXCR, one entry per CDR3 protein. Of 200,000 to 300,000 distinct CDR3 sequences in the sample, around 11% were seen once. In this sample, this clonotype turned up many times. V was clipped by 6 bases and J by 0 bases, with 18 bases between them. CDR1 and CDR2 (germline): MDHEN, SYDVKM. The CDR3 spans 17 residues. Sequences were obtained from blood, either unsorted or a sorted T cell fraction (not recorded which). The J gene is TRBJ2-4, the V gene TRBV28; TRBD1 or TRBD2 may be the D gene (5 bases each). This clonotype was sampled from a male donor with ankylosing spondylitis or in good health (not recorded which). The DNA for the CDR3 is TGTGCCAGCAGCCTGCCTCGTATGAGGGGAGCCAAAAACATTCAGTACTTC. Its protein product is CASSLPRMRGAKNIQYF.